This TCR beta chain was recovered during a study of shared clonotypes between healthy human individuals. Whole-study context: Researchers assigned three CD4 naive, three CD4 memory, two CD8 naive and one CD8 memory plate to each donor.

A word on this clone: Its antigen remains unidentified.

Per the germline V gene, CDR1 is LNHDA and CDR2 is SQIVND (reference sequence). There are 15 residues in the CDR3. V lost 5 bases, J lost 7 bases, and 18 bases lay in between. The method was immunoSEQ multiplex PCR; TCRdb's version includes in-frame clones alone and lacks a portion of them. The sample contains 850,000 to 1,200,000 clones, around 76% of which appear only once. Study-level findings and limits: Clonotypes which were not shared had lower generation probabilities than clonotypes that all four donors shared.

The source material was memory CD4+ T cells sorted from blood. Subset described: CD45RA-negative fraction. This rearrangement joins TRBV19 to TRBJ1-5; D is unclear. This TCR derives from a man between 18 and 29 years old in good health. This CDR3 is CASSDGVRLGQPQHF. The CDR3 coding sequence is TGTGCCAGTAGTGACGGGGTCCGATTAGGACAGCCCCAGCATTTT.